The 11 T cell receptor beta chains listed next were all sequenced from one sample in a study of cytomegalovirus exposure and HLA in healthy donors. TCRdb's table, derived via immunoSEQ multiplex PCR, lists solely in-frame clones and lacks some. The sample contains 150,000 or so clones, approximately 90% of which appear only once. The source material was PBMCs. Every receptor here comes from a woman in her 30s in good health and CMV-seropositive.

The chain carries TRBV2 and TRBJ2-5; D may be TRBD2 (5 bases). Germline CDR1 SNHLY, CDR2 FYNNEI. V lost 6 bases to trimming and J lost 5 bases, with 7 bases between them. This CDR3 has 11 amino acids. DNA for the CDR3: TGTGCCAGCAGAAGAGGGGAGACCCAGTACTTC. Translated: CASRRGETQYF.

The rearrangement links TRBV1 to TRBJ2-7; the D call of TRBD1 is as the table states it, not checked on the DNA. TRBV1 is an annotated pseudogene. The CDR3 spans 14 residues. CDR3 region: CTSSLAYITYEQYF. The DNA of the CDR3 is TGCACCAGCAGCCTCGCTTACATAACCTACGAGCAGTACTTC.

The rearrangement links TRBV6-5 to TRBJ2-7; a possible D gene is TRBD2 (5 bases). V was shortened by 0 bases and J by 0 bases, with 12 bases between the two germline ends. From germline, CDR1 is MNHEY and CDR2 SVGAGI. The CDR3 sequence is 16 residues long. CDR3 DNA sequence: TGTGCCAGCAGTTACTCGGTAGCGAGGAGCTCCTACGAGCAGTACTTC. Its translation: CASSYSVARSSYEQYF.

The chain has TRBV6-5 and TRBJ1-6; the D is unclear. This CDR3 is 14 amino acids long. Germline loops: CDR1 MNHEY, CDR2 SVGAGI. V dropped 3 bases and J dropped 9 bases, with 12 bases sitting between them. CDR3: CASSYLREGSPLHF. CDR3 sequence (DNA): TGTGCCAGCAGTTATCTGAGGGAAGGTTCACCCCTCCACTTT.

The rearrangement joins TRBV4-1 to TRBJ1-4; 7 positions match TRBD1. This CDR3 region has 17 residues. V was pared by 6 bases and J by 0 bases, with 10 bases of the junction left unmatched. Germline lookup yields CDR1 MGHRA and CDR2 YSYEKL. In DNA, the CDR3 is TGCGCCAGCAGACCAAGACAGGGCCAAGCAACTAATGAAAAACTGTTTTTT. Amino acids: CASRPRQGQATNEKLFF.

The rearrangement links TRBV2 to TRBJ2-5, with 7 bases aligning to TRBD2. With 7 bases clipped from V and 2 bases from J, the junction kept 4 bases outside the gene matches. This CDR3 is built from 13 residues. Per germline, CDR1 SNHLY and CDR2 FYNNEI. The CDR3 bases are TGTGCCAGCATCGGGACTACGCAAGAGACCCAGTACTTC. This sequence encodes CASIGTTQETQYF.

This clone showed up just once. A much bigger clone sits one base away, suggesting this may be a read error. At the DNA level, this CDR3 is encoded by other sequences in the same sample as well. The chain uses TRBV19 and TRBJ1-6; D is uncertain. This CDR3 contains 12 residues. V gave up 3 bases and J gave up 7 bases, with 4 bases separating them. Germline assignment: CDR1 LNHDA and CDR2 SQIVND (reference sequence). The CDR3 protein is CASSIRNSPLHF. For the CDR3, the DNA is TGTGCCAGTAGTATTCGGAATTCACCCCTCCACTTT. Variable domain in full (rest from reference TRBV19 and TRBJ1-6): DGGITQSPKYLFRKEGQNVTLSCEQNLNHDAMYWYRQDPGQGLRLIYYSQIVNDFQKGDIAEGYSVSREKKESFPLTVTSAQKNPTAFYLCASSIRNSPLHFGNGTRLTVT.

V usage is TRBV7-6 and J usage is TRBJ2-7, with a weak D call TRBD2 (5 bases). CDR1 is SGHVS, CDR2 FNYEAQ, per germline. The V end was cut by 5 bases, the J end by 4 bases, with 9 bases between. The CDR3 loop spans 12 amino acids. CDR3 loop: CASSPSGYEQYF. In nucleotides, the CDR3 is TGTGCCAGCAGCCCCTCGGGGTACGAGCAGTACTTC. The variable domain in full, completed from reference TRBV7-6 and TRBJ2-7, reads GAGVSQSPRYKVTKRGQDVALRCDPISGHVSLYWYRQALGQGPEFLTYFNYEAQQDKSGLPNDRFSAERPEGSISTLTIQRTEQRDSAMYRCASSPSGYEQYFGPGTRLTVT.

The chain is built from TRBV6-5 and TRBJ2-5; possible D gene TRBD1, 5 bases. The CDR3 sequence is 15 residues long. Germline V CDR1 and CDR2: MNHEY, SVGAGI. Trimming pared 2 bases from V and 3 bases from J, leaving 13 bases between. In DNA, the CDR3 is TGTGCCAGCAGTTACGCCGACAGCCCTGAAGAGACCCAGTACTTC. Translated: CASSYADSPEETQYF.

The genes are TRBV18 and TRBJ1-1; TRBD1 matches 8 bases. Looked up from germline, CDR1 is KGHSH and CDR2 is LQKENI. Unmatched junction bases numbered 3, after V lost 5 bases and J lost 4 bases. This CDR3 is built from 13 residues. The CDR3: CASSGQGSTEAFF. CDR3 DNA sequence: TGTGCCAGCTCAGGACAGGGATCCACTGAAGCTTTCTTT.

The chain is built from TRBV29-1 and TRBJ1-1, with no clear D. Germline V gives CDR1 SQVTM, CDR2 ANQGSEA. The CDR3 has 11 amino acids. V gave up 5 bases and J gave up 1 base, with 5 bases separating them. This CDR3 is CSVPENTEAFF. The DNA of the CDR3 is TGCAGCGTTCCAGAGAACACTGAAGCTTTCTTT.